This note documents a single TCR beta chain sequence. The sample belongs to a study of OX40 agonist ivuxolimab in advanced cancers. Using immunoSEQ multiplex PCR, the repertoire was profiled, and TCRdb retains in-frame clones only, with some absent. Among some 96,000 clones, 75% to 90% were seen once, and the ten largest hold approximately 0.16%. Germline V CDR1 and CDR2: SGHTA, FQGNSA. This CDR3 is 11 amino acids long. V was pared by 3 bases and J by 7 bases, with 7 bases between. The receptor was derived from an adult with an advanced solid tumor such as melanoma, head and neck, liver or kidney cancer. The specimen comprised CD4+ or CD8+ T cells sorted from blood, sampled in a trial of the OX40 agonist ivuxolimab. This chain joins TRBV7-2 and TRBJ2-7; D call uncertain. This CDR3 is CASSLSREQYF. CDR3 DNA: TGTGCCAGCAGCTTGTCCCGGGAGCAGTACTTC. Full variable domain (remainder filled in from reference TRBV7-2 and TRBJ2-7): GAGVSQSPSNKVTEKGKDVELRCDPISGHTALYWYRQSLGQGLEFLIYFQGNSAPDKSGLPSDRFSAERTGGSVSTLTIQRTQQEDSAVYLCASSLSREQYFGPGTRLTVT.